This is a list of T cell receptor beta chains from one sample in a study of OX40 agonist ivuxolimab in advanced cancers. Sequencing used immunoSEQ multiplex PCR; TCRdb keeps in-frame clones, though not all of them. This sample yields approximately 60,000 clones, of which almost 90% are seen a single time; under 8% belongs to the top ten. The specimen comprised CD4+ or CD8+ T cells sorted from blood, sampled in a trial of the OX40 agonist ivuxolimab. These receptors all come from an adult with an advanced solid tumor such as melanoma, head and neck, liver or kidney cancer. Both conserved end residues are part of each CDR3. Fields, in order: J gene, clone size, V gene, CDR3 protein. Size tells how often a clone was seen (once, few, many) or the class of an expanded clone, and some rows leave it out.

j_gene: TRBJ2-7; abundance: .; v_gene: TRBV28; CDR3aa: CASLRELPYEQYF
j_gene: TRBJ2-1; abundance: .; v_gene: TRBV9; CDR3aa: CASSIRLAGHYNEQFF
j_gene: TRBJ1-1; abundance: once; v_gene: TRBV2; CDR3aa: CASRGEGSTEAFF
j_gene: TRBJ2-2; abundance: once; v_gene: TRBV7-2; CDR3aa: CASSLGSGNTGELFF
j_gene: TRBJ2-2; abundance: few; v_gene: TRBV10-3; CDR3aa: CATLSTGELFF
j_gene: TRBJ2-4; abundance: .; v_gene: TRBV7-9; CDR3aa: CASSTGQGGWDIQYF
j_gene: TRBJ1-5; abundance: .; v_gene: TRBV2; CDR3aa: CASNPGQVLGPQHF
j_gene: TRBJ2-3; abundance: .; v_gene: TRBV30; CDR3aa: CAWSKTSGSDTQYF
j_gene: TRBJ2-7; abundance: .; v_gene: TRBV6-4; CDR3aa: CASRRGLAHEPYEQYF
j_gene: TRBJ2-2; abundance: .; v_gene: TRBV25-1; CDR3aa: CASTPPLGQGNTGELFF
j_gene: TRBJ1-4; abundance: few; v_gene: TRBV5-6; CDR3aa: CASSLQGSEKLFF
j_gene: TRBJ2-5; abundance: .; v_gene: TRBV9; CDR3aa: CASTLGGQQETQYF
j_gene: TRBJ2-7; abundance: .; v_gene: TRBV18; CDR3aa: CASSPPSMGGRKYEQYF
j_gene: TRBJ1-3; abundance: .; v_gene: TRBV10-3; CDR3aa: CAISEDTSGNTIYF
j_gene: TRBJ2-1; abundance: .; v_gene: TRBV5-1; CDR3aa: CASQQGVVNEQFF
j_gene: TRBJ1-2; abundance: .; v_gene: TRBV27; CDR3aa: CASRGTGYNRGYTF
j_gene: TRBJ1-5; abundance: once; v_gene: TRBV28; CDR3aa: CASSLFTGLGNQPQHF
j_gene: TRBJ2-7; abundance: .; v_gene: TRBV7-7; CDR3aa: CASSLAGRPYEQYF
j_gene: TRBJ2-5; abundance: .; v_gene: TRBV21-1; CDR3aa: CASSPRTGEETQYF
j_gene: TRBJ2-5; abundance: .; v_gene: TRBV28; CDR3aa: CASTSHGSETQYF